One sample yielded the 21 T cell receptor beta chains listed below, sequenced in a study of cytomegalovirus exposure and HLA in healthy donors. Repertoires were generated with immunoSEQ multiplex PCR, while TCRdb's copy carries only in-frame clones and drops some. The table shows some 170,000 clones, with 85% to 90% occurring only once. The material sequenced was PBMCs. These receptors came from a woman aged 25 to 39 in good health and CMV-seronegative.

The rearrangement uses TRBV15 and TRBJ2-3; D not certain. This CDR3 has 12 amino acids. The V end was cut by 0 bases, the J end by 5 bases, with 3 bases between. Per germline, CDR1 LNHNV and CDR2 YYDKDF (reference sequence). CDR3 amino acids: CATSRDIDTQYF. The DNA for the CDR3 is TGTGCCACCAGCAGAGACATAGATACGCAGTATTTT.

This clone was detected once. The chain recombines TRBV9 with TRBJ1-2, with 9 bases that match TRBD1. This CDR3 region has 14 residues. The ends lost 4 bases at V and 4 bases at J; junction bases unmatched: 5. Germline CDR1 and CDR2: SGDLS and YYNGEE. The CDR3 DNA sequence: TGTGCCAGCAGCCTGGGACAGGGAGGCTATGGCTACACCTTC. Its protein is CASSLGQGGYGYTF.

V and J are TRBV10-1 and TRBJ1-1; weak D call: TRBD1 (5 bases). The V end lost 9 bases, the J end lost 5 bases, and 19 bases lay between the germline ends. This CDR3 comprises 14 residues. The germline gives CDR1 WNHNN, CDR2 SYGVQD (reference sequence). The CDR3 here is CASSSLGRGTEAFF. The CDR3 DNA reads TGCGCCAGTAGCAGCTTAGGAAGGGGAACTGAAGCTTTCTTT.

The V call is TRBV18, the J call TRBJ1-1; a weak D match, TRBD1 (5 bases). The CDR3 runs 16 residues. V was cut by 4 bases and J by 0 bases, with 15 bases left in between. Looked up from germline, CDR1 is KGHSH and CDR2 is LQKENI. The CDR3 loop reads CASSLSNGHLNTEAFF. CDR3 nucleotide sequence: TGTGCCAGCTCACTTAGCAATGGACATCTGAACACTGAAGCTTTCTTT.

The chain recombines TRBV27 with TRBJ2-5; possible D gene TRBD1, 5 bases. Trimming took 3 bases from V and 3 from J, leaving 8 bases between them. The V gene's germline CDR1 is MNHEY and CDR2 SMNVEV (reference sequence). The CDR3 is made up of 13 amino acids. In DNA form, the CDR3 reads TGTGCCAGCAGTTTTTTGACAGAAGAGACCCAGTACTTC. Amino acids: CASSFLTEETQYF.

The rearrangement links TRBV10-3 to TRBJ2-2; possibly TRBD1 for D (6 bases). Trimming stripped 4 bases from V and 3 bases from J, with 18 bases between. The CDR3 is 17 residues long. Germline-derived CDR1 and CDR2 are ENHRY and SYGVKD. The CDR3 reads CAISVFVGGEDTGELFF. The DNA of the CDR3 is TGTGCCATCAGTGTCTTTGTAGGGGGTGAGGACACCGGGGAGCTGTTTTTT.

This clone occurred once. V gene TRBV4-1 combines with J gene TRBJ1-6; 7 bases map to TRBD1. The V segment lost 5 bases and the J segment 5 bases; nucleotides outside the gene matches: 15. The CDR3 runs to 18 residues. Germline values: CDR1 MGHRA, CDR2 YSYEKL. CDR3 DNA: TGCGCCAGCAGCAGGGGACCTAAGGGGACAGCGGATAATTCACCCCTCCACTTT. It encodes CASSRGPKGTADNSPLHF.

V usage is TRBV27 and J usage is TRBJ1-1, with unresolved D. This CDR3 region has 14 residues. CDR1 and CDR2 from the germline V gene are MNHEY and SMNVEV (reference sequence). Trimming left V 7 bases short and J 4 bases short, with 16 bases between. The CDR3 is CASTPGSLVTEAFF. Written as DNA, the CDR3 is TGTGCCAGCACCCCCGGGAGTTTGGTCACTGAAGCTTTCTTT.

The chain uses TRBV2 and TRBJ2-7; 8 nucleotides agree with TRBD1. Germline assignment: CDR1 SNHLY and CDR2 FYNNEI. Trimming removed 0 bases from V and 5 bases from J; junction bases left unmatched: 6. The CDR3 consists of 15 residues. CDR3 protein: CASSEALPGGNEQYF. In DNA form, the CDR3 reads TGTGCCAGCAGTGAAGCGCTTCCAGGGGGCAACGAGCAGTACTTC.

The J gene is TRBJ2-7, the V gene TRBV5-1, with 7 bases identical to TRBD1. CDR1 and CDR2 (germline): SGHRS, YFSETQ. The V segment lost 2 bases and the J segment 4 bases; nucleotides outside the gene matches: 6. This CDR3 is 14 amino acids long. The CDR3, as DNA: TGCGCCAGCAGCTTAGGGACAGCACCTTACGAGCAGTACTTC. It codes for CASSLGTAPYEQYF.

The chain combines TRBV10-2 with TRBJ1-2, with TRBD1 matching 9 bases. The V segment lost 8 bases and the J segment 6 bases; nucleotides outside the gene matches: 13. Germline V gene data show CDR1 as WSHSY and CDR2 as SAAADI. The length of the CDR3 is 15 residues. This chain's CDR3 is CASATNRDRADGYTF. The CDR3 DNA sequence: TGCGCCAGCGCTACAAACCGGGACAGGGCGGATGGCTACACCTTC.

This clone was seen just once. V gene TRBV15 combines with J gene TRBJ2-7; no clear D gene. Trimming stripped 0 bases from V and 1 base from J, with 10 bases between. CDR1 is LNHNV and CDR2 is YYDKDF in the germline V gene (reference sequence). The CDR3 has 15 residues. The CDR3 here is CATSRDYLGSYEQYF. Here the CDR3 DNA reads TGTGCCACCAGCAGAGATTATCTCGGGTCCTACGAGCAGTACTTC.

The chain links TRBV7-8 to TRBJ1-1, with D possibly TRBD1 on 5 matching bases. Trimming cost V 4 bases and J 8 bases, with 11 bases left between them. Germline values: CDR1 SGHVS, CDR2 FQNEAQ. The CDR3 sequence is 12 residues long. The CDR3 is CASSYNRIEAFF. The DNA for the CDR3 is TGTGCCAGCAGCTATAACAGGATAGAAGCTTTCTTT.

The rearrangement links TRBV6-1 to TRBJ2-3; D is perhaps TRBD1 (5 bases). With 4 bases removed from V and 2 bases from J, the gap between germline ends came to 16 bases. Germline CDR1 MNHNS, CDR2 SASEGT. This CDR3 comprises 16 residues. The CDR3 protein is CASSADPWTHTDTQYF. The CDR3 DNA sequence: TGTGCCAGCAGTGCCGACCCGTGGACACACACAGATACGCAGTATTTT.

The CDR3, as DNA: TGCGCCAGCAGCTTAAGCTCCTTCACAGATACGCAGTATTTT. It codes for CASSLSSFTDTQYF. The J gene is TRBJ2-3, the V gene TRBV5-1, with unresolved D. V was pared by 2 bases and J by 2 bases, with 9 bases between. The germline V gene encodes CDR1 SGHRS and CDR2 YFSETQ. The CDR3 is 14 amino acids. The variable domain in full, with the rest retrieved from reference TRBV5-1 and TRBJ2-3, is KAGVTQTPRYLIKTRGQQVTLSCSPISGHRSVSWYQQTPGQGLQFLFEYFSETQRNKGNFPGRFSGRQFSNSRSEMNVSTLELGDSALYLCASSLSSFTDTQYFGPGTRLTVL.

The chain combines TRBV15 with TRBJ2-7, with D maybe TRBD1 (6 bases). V lost 2 bases, J lost 2 bases, and 10 bases lay in between. The CDR3 runs 14 residues. The germline V gene has CDR1 LNHNV and CDR2 YYDKDF (reference sequence). CDR3 residues: CATSRPGQPYEQYF. The DNA of the CDR3 is TGTGCCACCAGCAGACCCGGACAGCCCTACGAGCAGTACTTC.

The rearrangement uses TRBV10-3 and TRBJ1-4; D remains unclear. V was pared by 3 bases and J by 6 bases, with 11 bases between. From germline, CDR1 is ENHRY and CDR2 SYGVKD. The CDR3 is made up of 14 amino acids. The CDR3 loop is CAISDTGEDEKLFF. CDR3 nucleotides: TGTGCCATCAGTGATACCGGCGAGGATGAAAAACTGTTTTTT.

The CDR3 region is CASSLGHSGGALADTQYF. The CDR3, as DNA: TGTGCCAGCAGTTTGGGACATAGCGGGGGGGCCCTCGCAGATACGCAGTATTTT. The chain links TRBV27 to TRBJ2-3; 11 bases fit TRBD2. From germline, CDR1 is MNHEY and CDR2 SMNVEV (reference sequence). CDR3 length equals 18 residues. V dropped 3 bases and J dropped 4; count of bases not matched to a gene: 12.

The V call is TRBV5-4, the J call TRBJ2-1; TRBD2 aligns across 14 bases. CDR3 length: 18 amino acids. Germline CDR1 and CDR2: SGHNT and YYREEE (reference sequence). The V and J ends lost 0 bases and 6 bases, in that order; junction bases with no gene match: 8. CDR3 amino acids: CASSLDPTSGGASNEQFF. The CDR3 DNA reads TGTGCCAGCAGCTTGGACCCGACTAGCGGGGGGGCAAGCAATGAGCAGTTCTTC.

V usage is TRBV2 and J usage is TRBJ2-5; 11 bases map to TRBD2. J lost 4 bases, V lost 7 bases, and 17 bases had no gene match. The germline gives CDR1 SNHLY, CDR2 FYNNEI. There are 18 residues in the CDR3. The CDR3 region has the DNA TGTGCCAGCACCTGGGGGGGAGTTAGCGGGGGGGCCAGAGAGACCCAGTACTTC. Translated, it gives CASTWGGVSGGARETQYF.

The chain employs TRBV6-5 and TRBJ2-7, with D possibly being TRBD1 (5 bases). CDR1 is MNHEY and CDR2 is SVGAGI in the germline V gene. The CDR3 is 15 amino acids. The germline V and J ends were trimmed by 2 bases and 6 bases, with 17 bases remaining between them. The CDR3 loop reads CASSYERGRFSEQYF. The CDR3 DNA reads TGTGCCAGCAGTTACGAAAGGGGAAGGTTCTCCGAGCAGTACTTC.